What follows are 9 T cell receptor beta chains derived from one specimen sequenced in a study of OX40 agonist ivuxolimab in advanced cancers. This table comes from immunoSEQ multiplex PCR, and its TCRdb copy is limited to in-frame clones, with some not included. Of some 42,000 clones listed, under 90% are singletons. This sample comprised CD4+ or CD8+ T cells sorted from blood, obtained in a trial of the OX40 agonist ivuxolimab. These receptors were collected from an adult with an advanced solid tumor such as melanoma, head and neck, liver or kidney cancer.

The chain uses TRBV7-6 and TRBJ2-7; 7 bases align to TRBD1. In germline, CDR1 is SGHVS, CDR2 FNYEAQ. This CDR3 comprises 16 residues. V was pared by 5 bases and J by 5 bases, with 15 bases of the junction left unmatched. The CDR3 bases are TGTGCCAGCAGCCCCCGCCCGACAGGGATTGGAGACGAGCAGTACTTC. It specifies CASSPRPTGIGDEQYF.

This clone is a singleton in its sample. This rearrangement joins TRBV7-6 to TRBJ1-3; no reliable D call. Trimming pared 4 bases from V and 5 bases from J, leaving 6 bases between. In germline, CDR1 is SGHVS, CDR2 FNYEAQ. CDR3 length: 12 residues. The CDR3: CASSSIRNTIYF. The CDR3 DNA reads as TGTGCCAGCAGCTCGATCCGAAACACCATATATTTT.

The chain recombines TRBV27 with TRBJ2-7, with D perhaps TRBD2 (7 bases). Germline CDR1 reads MNHEY; CDR2 reads SMNVEV (reference sequence). Trimming took 7 bases from V and 1 from J, leaving 20 bases between them. The CDR3 consists of 16 residues. The DNA for the CDR3 is TGTGCCAGCACCCCACTGGGGGGGCGAAGGTCCTACGAGCAGTACTTC. Translating gives CASTPLGGRRSYEQYF.

The chain recombines TRBV6-5 with TRBJ2-7; no definite D call. The CDR3 is made up of 13 amino acids. The germline V and J ends were trimmed by 2 bases and 4 bases, with 9 bases remaining between them. CDR1 is MNHEY, CDR2 SVGAGI, per germline. The CDR3 DNA reads TGTGCCAGCAGTTACCAGGTGGGGTACGAGCAGTACTTC. Protein sequence: CASSYQVGYEQYF.

Here the CDR3 DNA reads TGTGCCAGCAGCGATCGGACAGCCGGGGTCGAAAAACTGTTTTTT. It codes for CASSDRTAGVEKLFF. This sequence joins TRBV5-4 and TRBJ1-4; D may be TRBD1 (6 bases). This CDR3 comprises 15 residues. CDR1 is SGHNT and CDR2 is YYREEE in the germline V gene (reference sequence). The germline V and J ends were trimmed by 4 bases and 8 bases, with 18 bases remaining between them.

The V and J genes are TRBV5-6 and TRBJ2-2; tentative D call: TRBD2 (6 bases). The CDR3 sequence is 14 residues long. The ends were cut back, 3 bases at V and 1 base at J, with 7 bases in the middle. CDR1 SGHDT and CDR2 YYEEEE come from the germline V gene. The CDR3 protein is CASSWGVNTGELFF. CDR3 coding DNA: TGTGCCAGCAGCTGGGGGGTGAACACCGGGGAGCTGTTTTTT.

The chain carries TRBV2 and TRBJ2-3; D is unresolved. V was clipped by 1 base and J by 4 bases, with 12 bases between them. CDR3 size: 15 residues. Germline V gene data show CDR1 as SNHLY and CDR2 as FYNNEI. CDR3 region: CASSEETLLSDTQYF. CDR3 in DNA: TGTGCCAGCAGTGAAGAAACATTACTTTCAGATACGCAGTATTTT.

This clone has more than one count but fewer than ten. The chain links TRBV10-3 to TRBJ2-2; 8 bases agree with TRBD2. Looked up from germline, CDR1 is ENHRY and CDR2 is SYGVKD. The CDR3 runs 18 residues. Trimming at V came to 6 bases and at J to 4 bases, leaving 16 bases not matched to a gene. CDR3 nucleotides: TGTGCCATCAGGGATACCAGCGGGGGCCCCCGAGGCACCGGGGAGCTGTTTTTT. It codes for CAIRDTSGGPRGTGELFF.

The chain recombines TRBV7-3 with TRBJ2-3; D is possibly TRBD1 (7 bases). Germline CDR1 and CDR2: SGHTA and FQGTGA. The germline V and J ends were trimmed by 2 bases and 2 bases, with 14 bases remaining between them. This CDR3 comprises 16 residues. The CDR3 sequence is CASSLLGGGITDTQYF. Written as DNA, the CDR3 is TGTGCCAGCAGCTTACTAGGAGGGGGCATCACAGATACGCAGTATTTT.